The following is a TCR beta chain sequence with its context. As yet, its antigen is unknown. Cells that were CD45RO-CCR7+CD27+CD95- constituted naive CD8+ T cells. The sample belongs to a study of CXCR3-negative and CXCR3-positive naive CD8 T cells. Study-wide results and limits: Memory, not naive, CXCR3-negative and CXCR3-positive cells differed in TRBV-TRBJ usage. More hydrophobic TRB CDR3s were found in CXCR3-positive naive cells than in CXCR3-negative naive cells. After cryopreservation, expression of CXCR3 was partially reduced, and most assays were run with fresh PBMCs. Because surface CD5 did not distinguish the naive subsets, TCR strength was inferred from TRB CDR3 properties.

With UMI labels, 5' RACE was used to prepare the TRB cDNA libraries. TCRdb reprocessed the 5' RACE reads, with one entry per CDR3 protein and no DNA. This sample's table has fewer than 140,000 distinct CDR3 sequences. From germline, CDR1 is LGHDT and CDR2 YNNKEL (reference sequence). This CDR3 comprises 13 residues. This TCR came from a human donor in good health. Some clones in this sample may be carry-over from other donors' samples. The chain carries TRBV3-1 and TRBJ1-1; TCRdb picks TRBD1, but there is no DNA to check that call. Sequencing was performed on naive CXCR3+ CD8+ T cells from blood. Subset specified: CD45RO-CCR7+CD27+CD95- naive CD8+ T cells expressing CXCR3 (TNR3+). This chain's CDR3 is CASRLTGDTEAFF.